The entry that follows covers one TCR beta chain sequence. Its specificity is not known. The data were taken from a study of cytomegalovirus exposure and HLA in healthy donors. Overall study findings and caveats: In a later analysis, first-cohort TCR clusters were found to tend to co-occur in the approximately 120 validation repertoires. The authors listed 150 to 200 TCR beta chains as cytomegalovirus-associated. Across donors, most TCRs were seen rarely, yet some public ones were widespread.

Germline-derived CDR1 and CDR2 are LNHDA and SQIVND (reference sequence). The CDR3 consists of 12 residues. The V end was cut by 11 bases, the J end by 6 bases, with 15 bases between. Profiling relied on immunoSEQ multiplex PCR, and the TCRdb table lists in-frame clones only, not all of them. The table has 200,000 or so clones, 70% to 85% seen once. The donors belonged to the 120-subject validation cohort, separate from the roughly 670-subject first cohort. The chain recombines TRBV19 with TRBJ2-3; D is possibly TRBD2 (6 bases). The source is a woman under 40 in good health and CMV-seropositive. The specimen sequenced was PBMCs. This chain's CDR3 is CAAGPAPDTQYF. For the CDR3, the DNA is TGTGCCGCGGGACCGGCCCCGGATACGCAGTATTTT.